One and the same sample provided the 22 T cell receptor beta chains below, sequenced in a study of T-cell memory formation after mild COVID-19. A single record per CDR3 protein comes from TCRdb applying MiXCR to the 5' RACE reads. Here the sample spans approximately 440,000 distinct CDR3 sequences, about 19% being singletons. The sample comprised PBMCs or a T cell subset sorted from them (not recorded which). The origin of the receptors is an adult woman who had mild COVID-19 (a few samples of this study predate the infection). Cell type and time point are not known.

The J gene is TRBJ2-1, the V gene TRBV7-9; 7 nucleotides align to TRBD2. This CDR3 region has 16 residues. Germline CDR1 and CDR2: SEHNR and FQNEAQ (reference sequence). V gave up 2 bases and J gave up 0 bases; unmatched junction bases: 4. The DNA of the CDR3 is TGTGCCAGCAGCTTATTGCGCGGGAGCTCCTACAATGAGCAGTTCTTC. It specifies CASSLLRGSSYNEQFF.

This clonotype was observed a few times. V and J are TRBV4-1 and TRBJ1-2, with D perhaps TRBD1 (5 bases). Germline V gene data show CDR1 as MGHRA and CDR2 as YSYEKL. The V and J ends lost 4 bases and 7 bases respectively, with 19 bases between them. The CDR3 extends over 15 amino acids. The CDR3 nucleotides read TGCGCCAGCAGCCCGGGGGACGGATCTTTTATTGGCTACACCTTC. It translates to CASSPGDGSFIGYTF.

In its sample, this clonotype was seen many times. The rearrangement links TRBV12-3 or TRBV12-4 to TRBJ2-6; either TRBD1 or TRBD2 may supply D (7 bases each). V shed 7 bases and J shed 3 bases, with 13 bases lying between them. The CDR3 totals 15 residues. The CDR3: CASTQGGLGANVLTF. The CDR3 region has the DNA TGTGCCAGCACCCAGGGGGGGCTTGGGGCCAACGTCCTGACTTTC.

This clonotype came up a few times. In DNA, the CDR3 is TGTGCCAGCAGCTTTGGGGCAGGAACTGCCACCGGGGAGCTGTTTTTT. This sequence encodes CASSFGAGTATGELFF. The V and J genes are TRBV7-3 and TRBJ2-2; TRBD1 is a possible D gene (5 bases). Germline V lookup: CDR1 SGHTA, CDR2 FQGTGA. The CDR3 loop spans 16 amino acids. V lost 3 bases and J 4 bases, leaving 15 bases between the germline ends. Using reference TRBV7-3 and TRBJ2-2 for the parts outside the CDR3, the full variable domain is GAGVSQTPSNKVTEKGKYVELRCDPISGHTALYWYRQSLGQGPEFLIYFQGTGAADDSGLPNDRFFAVRPEGSVSTLKIQRTERGDSAVYLCASSFGAGTATGELFFGEGSRLTVL.

This clonotype was observed a few times. V is TRBV29-1 and J is TRBJ2-7, with D maybe TRBD1 (5 bases). The CDR3 is 13 residues long. CDR1 and CDR2 (germline): SQVTM, ANQGSEA. V was trimmed by 7 bases and J by 3 bases, leaving 16 bases between them. The chain's CDR3 is CSGGPDRGYEQYF. The CDR3 DNA reads as TGCAGCGGTGGCCCCGACAGAGGCTACGAGCAGTACTTC.

This chain joins TRBV11-3 and TRBJ2-1; TRBD1 might be the D (6 bases). Germline V gene data show CDR1 as SGHNT and CDR2 as YENEEA. V was pared by 5 bases and J by 3 bases, with 14 bases between. This CDR3 has 15 residues. The CDR3 loop is CASSARDNIYNEQFF. In DNA, the CDR3 is TGTGCCAGCAGCGCCCGGGACAACATCTACAATGAGCAGTTCTTC.

This clonotype was counted a few times. The chain is built from TRBV27 and TRBJ1-2; TRBD1 is a possible D gene (5 bases). The V end was cut by 2 bases, the J end by 6 bases, with 10 bases between. The CDR3 contains 13 residues. Germline loops: CDR1 MNHEY, CDR2 SMNVEV (reference sequence). The CDR3 nucleotides are TGTGCCAGCAGTTTAAGGGGAAGGAATGGCTACACCTTC. This translates into CASSLRGRNGYTF.

This clonotype came up many times. The genes are TRBV5-6 and TRBJ2-5; D is perhaps TRBD1 (7 bases). V was clipped by 1 base and J by 8 bases, with 24 bases between them. The CDR3 is 17 residues long. Germline-derived CDR1 and CDR2 are SGHDT and YYEEEE. CDR3 in DNA: TGTGCCAGCAGCTTGTCGACTAGTACCGACCAGGGGGATACCCAGTACTTC. This sequence encodes CASSLSTSTDQGDTQYF.

The rearrangement links TRBV4-1 to TRBJ1-5, with D hard to call. The CDR3 consists of 15 residues. The germline V and J ends were trimmed by 4 bases and 0 bases, with 10 bases remaining between them. Germline V gene sequence: CDR1 MGHRA, CDR2 YSYEKL. The CDR3 here is CASSPWAVSNQPQHF. CDR3 DNA: TGCGCCAGCAGCCCCTGGGCAGTTAGCAATCAGCCCCAGCATTTT.

This clonotype has only a few counts. The gene calls are TRBV7-8 and TRBJ1-2; tentative D call: TRBD1 (5 bases). This CDR3 has 17 amino acids. V lost 1 base and J 4 bases, leaving 19 bases between the germline ends. CDR1 and CDR2 (germline): SGHVS, FQNEAQ. Written as DNA, the CDR3 is TGTGCCAGCAGCTTAGGTTTGTCAGGGAACCCTGGCTATGGCTACACCTTC. As protein: CASSLGLSGNPGYGYTF.

This chain uses TRBV2 with TRBJ2-7; D is perhaps TRBD1 or TRBD2 (5 bases each). The germline V gene has CDR1 SNHLY and CDR2 FYNNEI. The V end was cut by 7 bases, the J end by 2 bases, with 18 bases between. The CDR3 runs to 15 residues. In nucleotides, the CDR3 is TGTGCCAGCATGCCGGGACCCTTTGTCGCCTACGAGCAGTACTTC. It translates to CASMPGPFVAYEQYF.

J is TRBJ2-7 and V is TRBV30; D is possibly TRBD1 or TRBD2 (6 bases each). Germline-derived CDR1 and CDR2 are GTSNPN and SVGIG (reference sequence). V dropped 4 bases and J dropped 7 bases, with 14 bases sitting between them. The CDR3 consists of 12 residues. Here the CDR3 reads CAWTPVGGEQYF. CDR3 sequence (DNA): TGTGCCTGGACCCCGGTAGGGGGGGAGCAGTACTTC.

This clonotype was detected a few times. The chain's CDR3 is CSARGRGLRGDTQYF. DNA of the CDR3: TGCAGCGCTAGGGGCCGGGGCTTAAGGGGGGATACGCAGTATTTT. V usage is TRBV29-1 and J usage is TRBJ2-3; tentatively, D is TRBD1 (6 bases). V lost 7 bases to trimming and J lost 6 bases, with 23 bases between them. Germline lookup yields CDR1 SQVTM and CDR2 ANQGSEA. The CDR3 is made up of 15 amino acids.

This clonotype was picked up a small number of times. V is TRBV12-3 or TRBV12-4 and J is TRBJ2-4, with 16 bases fitting TRBD2. V lost 3 bases, J lost 5 bases, and 4 bases stayed unmatched. The CDR3 is 17 residues long. In DNA, the CDR3 is TGTGCCAGCAGTTTGGGACTAGCGGGGGGGCCGCAAAACATTCAGTACTTC. This sequence encodes CASSLGLAGGPQNIQYF.

The chain is built from TRBV5-1 and TRBJ2-3; TRBD2 is a possible D gene (6 bases). Germline CDR1 and CDR2: SGHRS and YFSETQ. Trimming removed 5 bases from V and 0 bases from J, with 10 bases in between. The length of the CDR3 is 14 residues. The CDR3 loop reads CASRDGGSTDTQYF. CDR3 coding DNA: TGCGCCAGCAGAGACGGGGGTAGCACAGATACGCAGTATTTT. The full variable domain, completed using reference TRBV5-1 and TRBJ2-3, is KAGVTQTPRYLIKTRGQQVTLSCSPISGHRSVSWYQQTPGQGLQFLFEYFSETQRNKGNFPGRFSGRQFSNSRSEMNVSTLELGDSALYLCASRDGGSTDTQYFGPGTRLTVL.

The chain carries TRBV12-3 or TRBV12-4 and TRBJ1-2, with unresolved D. V was pared by 7 bases and J by 3 bases, with 9 bases between. This CDR3 contains 12 residues. CDR3 nucleotides: TGTGCCAGCACCCTTGGGGACTATGGCTACACCTTC. It is translated as CASTLGDYGYTF.

Only a few counts were recorded for this clonotype. The J gene is TRBJ2-7, the V gene TRBV27, with D possibly TRBD1 on 5 matching bases. This CDR3 is built from 18 residues. Germline assignment: CDR1 MNHEY and CDR2 SMNVEV (reference sequence). V was trimmed by 3 bases and J by 3 bases, leaving 24 bases between them. The CDR3 DNA follows: TGTGCCAGCAGTTTGGGCGGAAGCCGTGCAGGGATACTCTACGAGCAGTACTTC. Its protein product is CASSLGGSRAGILYEQYF.

This clonotype was counted ten times or more. This sequence joins TRBV7-9 and TRBJ2-7; 8 bases map to TRBD2. Germline-derived CDR1 and CDR2 are SEHNR and FQNEAQ (reference sequence). With 10 bases clipped from V and 6 bases from J, the junction kept 5 bases outside the gene matches. The CDR3 totals 11 residues. The CDR3 nucleotides are TGTGCCACTCAGCTAGCGGGCGAGCAGTACTTC. Translated: CATQLAGEQYF.

This clonotype was seen more than once but under ten times. V and J are TRBV27 and TRBJ2-7; 7 bases align to TRBD1. CDR1 is MNHEY and CDR2 is SMNVEV in the germline V gene (reference sequence). The CDR3 consists of 13 residues. The trim removed 5 bases at V and 3 bases at J, leaving 4 bases unmatched. The chain's CDR3 is CASSRDSLYEQYF. The CDR3 DNA reads TGTGCCAGCAGTAGGGACAGCCTCTACGAGCAGTACTTC.

This clonotype has more than one count but fewer than ten. The chain employs TRBV5-1 and TRBJ2-7, with 8 bases that match TRBD1. CDR3 length: 14 residues. V dropped 3 bases and J dropped 3; count of bases not matched to a gene: 5. Germline V CDR1 and CDR2: SGHRS, YFSETQ. In DNA, the CDR3 is TGCGCCAGCAGCTGGGGGACAGGAGACTACGAGCAGTACTTC. Amino acids: CASSWGTGDYEQYF.

This clonotype was counted between two and nine times. The chain couples TRBV10-2 to TRBJ1-5; the match to TRBD1 covers 7 bases. Germline lookup yields CDR1 WSHSY and CDR2 SAAADI. This CDR3 spans 15 amino acids. V lost 3 bases and J lost 1; bases outside the gene matches: 3. The CDR3 DNA follows: TGCGCCAGCAGTGATGGGACAGACAGCAATCAGCCCCAGCATTTT. Protein sequence: CASSDGTDSNQPQHF.

CDR3 amino acids: CASSPGLGSNYGYTF. DNA of the CDR3: TGTGCCAGCAGCCCCGGACTGGGGTCTAACTATGGCTACACCTTC. The chain carries TRBV13 and TRBJ1-2; D gene ambiguous. The CDR3 is 15 amino acids. CDR1 is PRHDT and CDR2 is FYEKMQ in the germline V gene (reference sequence). Trimming took 5 bases from V and 0 from J, leaving 13 bases between them.